Only one count was recorded for the clone carrying this T cell receptor (beta chain). Sequencing was performed with immunoSEQ multiplex PCR; in TCRdb, only in-frame clones are kept and a portion is missing. The top ten clones hold roughly 4% of a sample with approximately 250,000 clones, roughly 80% of them seen once. This sample was included in a study of blood T cell repertoires in COVID-19. The length of the CDR3 is 13 residues. Deletions cut 9 bases from V and 0 bases from J, with 11 bases between. The specimen sequenced was peripheral blood. The chain joins TRBV12-3 or TRBV12-4 to TRBJ1-1, with a weak D call TRBD1 (5 bases). The sequence was collected from a man aged 60-69 years with acute or convalescent COVID-19. In DNA form, the CDR3 reads TGTGCCAGTCGGACAAACATGAACACTGAAGCTTTCTTT. Translating it yields CASRTNMNTEAFF.